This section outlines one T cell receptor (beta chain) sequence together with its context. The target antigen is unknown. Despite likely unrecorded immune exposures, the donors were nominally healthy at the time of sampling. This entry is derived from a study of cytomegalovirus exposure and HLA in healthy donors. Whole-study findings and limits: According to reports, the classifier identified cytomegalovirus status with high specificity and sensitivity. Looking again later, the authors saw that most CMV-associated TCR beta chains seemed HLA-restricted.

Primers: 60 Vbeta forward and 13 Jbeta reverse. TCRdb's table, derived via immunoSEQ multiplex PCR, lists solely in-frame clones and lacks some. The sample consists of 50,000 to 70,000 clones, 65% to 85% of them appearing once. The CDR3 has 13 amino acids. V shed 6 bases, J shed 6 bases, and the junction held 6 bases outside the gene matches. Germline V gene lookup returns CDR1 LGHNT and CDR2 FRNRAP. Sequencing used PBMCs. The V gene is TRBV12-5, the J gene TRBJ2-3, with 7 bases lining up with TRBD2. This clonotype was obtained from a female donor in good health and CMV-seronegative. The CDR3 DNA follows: TGTGCTAGTGGACTAGCGCCGCGGGATACGCAGTATTTT. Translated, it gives CASGLAPRDTQYF.